This T cell receptor (beta chain) is from a study of T cells after yellow fever vaccination. Study information: Some fractions had low cell numbers, and these were prepared with SMART-Seq v4 Ultra Low Input.

Points from the study as a whole: Researchers cautioned that FACS-sorted repertoires could harbor abundant clonotypes contaminating from the bulk population. Researchers noted that a small share of clonotypes showed up in both CD4 and CD8 compartments.

Comment on this clonotype: Its antigen is currently unknown.

The CDR3 consists of 15 residues. Germline CDR1 and CDR2: MGHDK and SYGVNS. Between the trimmed V and J ends, which lost 2 bases and 6 bases, there was a span of 14 bases. A universal primer site and UMIs were added as TCR cDNA was made by 5'RACE template switching. TCRdb called the 5' RACE reads again in MiXCR, with one record for every CDR3 protein. Seen here are about 160,000 distinct CDR3 sequences, approximately 6.7% observed once, and the top ten hold approximately 2.4%. The sample here was CD4+ T cells sorted from PBMCs, taken about 5 days after the first yellow fever vaccination. The J gene is TRBJ2-1, the V gene TRBV25-1; the D gene could be TRBD1 or TRBD2 (5 bases each). This receptor was taken from a young man who received the YFV17D yellow fever vaccine. CDR3 in amino acids: CASSESGAGGNEQFF. The CDR3 bases are TGTGCCAGCAGTGAAAGTGGGGCTGGGGGCAATGAGCAGTTCTTC.